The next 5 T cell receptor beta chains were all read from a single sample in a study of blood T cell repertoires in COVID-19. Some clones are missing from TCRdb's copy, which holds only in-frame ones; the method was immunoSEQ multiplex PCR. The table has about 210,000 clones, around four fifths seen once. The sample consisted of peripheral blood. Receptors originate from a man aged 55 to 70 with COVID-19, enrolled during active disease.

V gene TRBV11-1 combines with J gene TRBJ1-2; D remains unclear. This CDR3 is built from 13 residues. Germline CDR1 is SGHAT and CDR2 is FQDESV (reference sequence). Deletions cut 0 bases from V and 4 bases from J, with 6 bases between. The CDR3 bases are TGTGCCAGCAGCTTAGCAGCCTCCTATGGCTACACCTTC. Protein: CASSLAASYGYTF.

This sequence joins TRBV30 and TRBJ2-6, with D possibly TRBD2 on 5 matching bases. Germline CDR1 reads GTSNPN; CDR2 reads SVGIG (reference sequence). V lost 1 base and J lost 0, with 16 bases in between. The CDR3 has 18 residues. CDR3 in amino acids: CAWSEIRTFNSGANVLTF. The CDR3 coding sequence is TGTGCCTGGAGTGAGATTAGGACTTTCAACTCTGGGGCCAACGTCCTGACTTTC.

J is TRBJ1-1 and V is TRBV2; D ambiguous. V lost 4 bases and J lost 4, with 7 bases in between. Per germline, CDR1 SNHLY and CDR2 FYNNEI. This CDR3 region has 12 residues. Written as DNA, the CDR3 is TGTGCCAGCAGTGGAGATTTCACTGAAGCTTTCTTT. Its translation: CASSGDFTEAFF.

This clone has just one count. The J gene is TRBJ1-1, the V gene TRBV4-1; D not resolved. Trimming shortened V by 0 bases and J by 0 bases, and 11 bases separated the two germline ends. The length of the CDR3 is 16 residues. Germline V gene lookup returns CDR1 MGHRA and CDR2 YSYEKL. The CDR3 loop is CASSQESGQMNTEAFF. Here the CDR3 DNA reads TGCGCCAGCAGCCAAGAGTCAGGCCAGATGAACACTGAAGCTTTCTTT.

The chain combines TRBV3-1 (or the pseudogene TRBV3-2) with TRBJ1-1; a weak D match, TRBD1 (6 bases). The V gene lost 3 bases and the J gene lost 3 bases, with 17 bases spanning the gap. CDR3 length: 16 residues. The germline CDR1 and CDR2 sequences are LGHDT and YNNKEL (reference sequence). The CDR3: CASSQGRGAGYTEAFF. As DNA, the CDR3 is TGTGCCAGCAGCCAGGGGCGGGGGGCAGGGTACACTGAAGCTTTCTTT.